These 29 T cell receptor beta chains were sequenced from one sample in a study of beta chain features in type 1 diabetes. Isolated RNA was reverse transcribed in full, so expressed TCRB transcripts were sequenced. Profiled with immunoSEQ multiplex PCR; TCRdb holds only in-frame clones, not every one. The table lists fewer than 250,000 clones, 55% to 70% of them singletons. The specimen was naive CD4+ T cells from blood. These receptors were obtained from a man aged 25-40 years in good health.

This clone turned up a few times. V and J are TRBV25-1 and TRBJ2-1, with D maybe TRBD2 (6 bases). The CDR3 consists of 15 residues. The V gene's germline CDR1 is MGHDK and CDR2 SYGVNS. The V and J ends lost 5 bases and 6 bases respectively, with 17 bases between them. CDR3 nucleotides: TGTGCCAGCAGTACCCTAGCGACTCGAGGCAATGAGCAGTTCTTC. Translated, it gives CASSTLATRGNEQFF.

The CDR3 DNA reads TGTGCCAGCAGCTTAAGAACGGGGCAGGGCACAGATACGCAGTATTTT. Encoded protein: CASSLRTGQGTDTQYF. V gene TRBV13 combines with J gene TRBJ2-3, with D possibly called TRBD1 or TRBD2 (5 bases each). The CDR3 runs to 16 residues. Trimming took off 2 bases at V and 1 base at J, with 13 bases between the two ends. Per germline, CDR1 PRHDT and CDR2 FYEKMQ (reference sequence). Complete variable domain (other parts from reference TRBV13 and TRBJ2-3): AAGVIQSPRHLIKEKRETATLKCYPIPRHDTVYWYQQGPGQDPQFLISFYEKMQSDKGSIPDRFSAQQFSDYHSELNMSSLELGDSALYFCASSLRTGQGTDTQYFGPGTRLTVL.

This clone was seen only a few times. The chain combines TRBV30 with TRBJ2-3; maybe TRBD2 (5 bases). Germline lookup yields CDR1 GTSNPN and CDR2 SVGIG (reference sequence). The CDR3 spans 15 residues. V was trimmed by 0 bases and J by 0 bases, leaving 10 bases between them. The CDR3 nucleotides are TGTGCCTGGAGTGTGGGTAGCGTTAGCACAGATACGCAGTATTTT. Its protein product is CAWSVGSVSTDTQYF. Complete variable domain (other parts from reference TRBV30 and TRBJ2-3): SQTIHQWPATLVQPVGSPLSLECTVEGTSNPNLYWYRQAAGRGLQLLFYSVGIGQISSEVPQNLSASRPQDRQFILSSKKLLLSDSGFYLCAWSVGSVSTDTQYFGPGTRLTVL.

The gene calls are TRBV25-1 and TRBJ1-2; no clear D gene. The CDR3 spans 13 residues. Germline V gene sequence: CDR1 MGHDK, CDR2 SYGVNS. Written as DNA, the CDR3 is TGTGAAGAGATCCAGATCCTTAACTATGGCTACACCTTC. Translation gives CEEIQILNYGYTF.

The rearrangement joins TRBV30 to TRBJ2-2; 7 bases fit TRBD1. Germline CDR1 is GTSNPN and CDR2 is SVGIG (reference sequence). CDR3 size: 14 residues. The V segment lost 4 bases and the J segment 7 bases; nucleotides outside the gene matches: 9. CDR3 sequence: CAWTVQGSGGELFF. The CDR3 bases are TGTGCCTGGACTGTACAGGGGTCAGGCGGGGAGCTGTTTTTT.

This chain uses TRBV11-2 with TRBJ2-1; D is perhaps TRBD2 (5 bases). The length of the CDR3 is 13 residues. Germline V lookup: CDR1 SGHAT, CDR2 FQNNGV. Trimming removed 3 bases at V and 9 bases at J, with 12 bases between. The CDR3 DNA sequence: TGTGCCAGCAGCTTGTGGGTAGAGGGTGAGCAGTTCTTC. It is translated as CASSLWVEGEQFF.

In its sample, this clone was seen once. The rearrangement uses TRBV27 and TRBJ2-2; no definite D call. The CDR3 is 12 amino acids. The ends were cut back, 4 bases at V and 3 bases at J, with 3 bases in the middle. Germline V gene lookup returns CDR1 MNHEY and CDR2 SMNVEV (reference sequence). The CDR3 here is CASSSYTGELFF. The CDR3 DNA reads as TGTGCCAGCAGTTCGTACACCGGGGAGCTGTTTTTT.

The chain joins TRBV5-1 to TRBJ2-1; 8 nucleotides align to TRBD2. The J segment lost 5 bases and the V segment lost 7 bases, leaving 8 bases of the junction unmatched. Germline lookup yields CDR1 SGHRS and CDR2 YFSETQ. The CDR3 extends over 14 amino acids. The CDR3 loop is CASLTPGGNNEQFF. CDR3 DNA sequence: TGCGCCAGCCTCACCCCGGGGGGGAACAATGAGCAGTTCTTC.

This chain uses TRBV5-1 with TRBJ2-1; D is uncertain. V gave up 0 bases and J gave up 9 bases, with 7 bases separating them. The CDR3 is 12 amino acids. Germline CDR1 reads SGHRS; CDR2 reads YFSETQ. In DNA, the CDR3 is TGCGCCAGCAGCTTGGACCCCGGTGAGCAGTTCTTC. Its protein is CASSLDPGEQFF.

This clone showed up just once. The rearrangement links TRBV5-1 to TRBJ1-2; D remains ambiguous. Germline V gene lookup returns CDR1 SGHRS and CDR2 YFSETQ. The CDR3 loop spans 11 amino acids. With 5 bases removed from V and 7 bases from J, the gap between germline ends came to 9 bases. CDR3 sequence reads: CASRGSGGYTF. In DNA, the CDR3 is TGCGCCAGCAGAGGGTCCGGTGGCTACACCTTC.

This clone was counted a few times. The chain links TRBV29-1 to TRBJ2-1, with D possibly being TRBD1 or TRBD2 (6 bases each). The CDR3 covers 13 residues. V shed 2 bases and J shed 7 bases, with 12 bases lying between them. Germline loops: CDR1 SQVTM, CDR2 ANQGSEA. The chain's CDR3 is CSVERGVPNEQFF. The CDR3 DNA reads as TGCAGCGTTGAAAGGGGGGTTCCGAATGAGCAGTTCTTC.

The V and J genes are TRBV29-1 and TRBJ2-5; D is possibly TRBD2 (6 bases). The germline V gene encodes CDR1 SQVTM and CDR2 ANQGSEA. The CDR3 is 14 residues long. Trimming pared 4 bases from V and 2 bases from J, leaving 14 bases between. CDR3 coding DNA: TGCAGCGTTGGTAATGGTGCGGGACAAGAGACCCAGTACTTC. Translated: CSVGNGAGQETQYF.

The chain links TRBV7-9 to TRBJ1-2; the D gene is possibly TRBD1 (6 bases). Germline lookup yields CDR1 SEHNR and CDR2 FQNEAQ (reference sequence). Trimming removed 5 bases at V and 4 bases at J, with 17 bases between. The CDR3 contains 15 residues. The CDR3 sequence: CASSVRDTDSYGYTF. The CDR3 nucleotides read TGTGCCAGCAGCGTCCGGGACACAGACTCCTATGGCTACACCTTC.

The rearrangement uses TRBV28 and TRBJ2-3; D is undetermined. V lost 5 bases to trimming and J lost 0 bases, with 6 bases between them. Germline values: CDR1 MDHEN, CDR2 SYDVKM. The CDR3 is 13 residues long. CDR3 nucleotides: TGTGCCAGCAGTGGCCCGAGCACAGATACGCAGTATTTT. This sequence encodes CASSGPSTDTQYF.

This chain connects TRBV25-1 to TRBJ2-5; D gene ambiguous. The CDR3 is made up of 10 amino acids. Trimming shortened V by 8 bases and J by 1 base, and 2 bases separated the two germline ends. CDR1 is MGHDK and CDR2 is SYGVNS in the germline V gene. CDR3 sequence: CASRQETQYF. The CDR3 region has the DNA TGTGCCAGCCGCCAAGAGACCCAGTACTTC.

There are a few counts of this clone. Distinct nucleotide sequences in the sample also encode this CDR3. The chain carries TRBV7-9 and TRBJ1-2; D not resolved. Trimming cost V 1 base and J 3 bases, with 3 bases left between them. CDR3 size: 12 residues. CDR1 and CDR2 (germline): SEHNR, FQNEAQ (reference sequence). The CDR3 loop is CASSLGDYGYTF. The CDR3 DNA is TGTGCCAGCAGCTTAGGAGACTATGGCTACACCTTC.

This chain connects TRBV29-1 to TRBJ1-3; D unresolved. The CDR3 runs 11 residues. Trimming left V 7 bases short and J 0 bases short, with 4 bases between. Germline CDR1 reads SQVTM; CDR2 reads ANQGSEA. The CDR3 coding sequence is TGCAGCGCCTTCTCTGGAAACACCATATATTTT. Its protein is CSAFSGNTIYF.

The J gene is TRBJ1-1, the V gene TRBV9; TRBD1 aligns across 8 bases. This CDR3 contains 14 residues. Losses at the gene ends were 3 bases for V and 4 bases for J; bases not matched to a gene: 5. Germline V CDR1 and CDR2: SGDLS, YYNGEE. The CDR3 spells CASSEQGGGTEAFF. In DNA, the CDR3 is TGTGCCAGCAGCGAACAGGGGGGAGGCACTGAAGCTTTCTTT.

The chain carries TRBV28 and TRBJ2-3, with unresolved D. Trimming shortened V by 8 bases and J by 0 bases, and 9 bases separated the two germline ends. The CDR3 is 13 residues long. The V gene's germline CDR1 is MDHEN and CDR2 SYDVKM. The CDR3 spells CASRSSSTDTQYF. CDR3 nucleotide sequence: TGTGCCAGCCGGAGTTCTAGCACAGATACGCAGTATTTT.

This clone has only a few counts. The chain links TRBV29-1 to TRBJ2-7, with TRBD1 matching over 8 bases. The CDR3 sequence is 13 residues long. From germline, CDR1 is SQVTM and CDR2 ANQGSEA. Germline trimming cut 4 bases from V and 1 base from J; bases unmatched to any gene: 3. The CDR3 nucleotides are TGCAGCGTTGTTCGGACAGGGTCCTACGAGCAGTACTTC. It is translated as CSVVRTGSYEQYF.

The rearrangement links TRBV28 to TRBJ2-1; no firm D call. V was pared by 6 bases and J by 1 base, with 16 bases between. Germline V CDR1 and CDR2: MDHEN, SYDVKM. The CDR3 covers 16 residues. This CDR3 reads CASSPTWGESYNEQFF. The CDR3 DNA reads as TGTGCCAGCAGCCCCACCTGGGGTGAGTCCTACAATGAGCAGTTCTTC.

The J gene is TRBJ2-6, the V gene TRBV14; D unresolved. The CDR3 has 16 residues. Germline CDR1 and CDR2: SGHDN and FVKESK. The V and J ends lost 3 bases and 2 bases respectively, with 11 bases between them. CDR3 coding DNA: TGTGCCAGCAGCCATGGGATGAGAGCTGGGGCCAACGTCCTGACTTTC. Translation: CASSHGMRAGANVLTF. Full variable domain (rest looked up from reference TRBV14 and TRBJ2-6): EAGVTQFPSHSVIEKGQTVTLRCDPISGHDNLYWYRRVMGKEIKFLLHFVKESKQDESGMPNNRFLAERTGGTYSTLKVQPAELEDSGVYFCASSHGMRAGANVLTFGAGSRLTVL.

The chain carries TRBV19 and TRBJ2-1; D remains ambiguous. CDR1 and CDR2 from the germline V gene are LNHDA and SQIVND (reference sequence). Trimming left V 5 bases short and J 2 bases short, with 10 bases between. This CDR3 spans 14 amino acids. The chain's CDR3 is CASSHGFPYNEQFF. The CDR3, as DNA: TGTGCCAGTAGTCATGGTTTCCCCTACAATGAGCAGTTCTTC. Based on the CDR3 plus reference TRBV19 and TRBJ2-1, the full variable domain is DGGITQSPKYLFRKEGQNVTLSCEQNLNHDAMYWYRQDPGQGLRLIYYSQIVNDFQKGDIAEGYSVSREKKESFPLTVTSAQKNPTAFYLCASSHGFPYNEQFFGPGTRLTVL.

This clone appeared a few times. This chain connects TRBV7-2 to TRBJ2-1; D remains ambiguous. CDR1 is SGHTA and CDR2 is FQGNSA in the germline V gene. The CDR3 runs 13 residues. V was trimmed by 6 bases and J by 4 bases, leaving 10 bases between them. The CDR3 bases are TGTGCCAGCAGTTTGTGGGCATACAATGAGCAGTTCTTC. Translated: CASSLWAYNEQFF.

The V and J genes are TRBV13 and TRBJ2-3, with a weak D call TRBD1 (6 bases). V was clipped by 5 bases and J by 1 base, with 13 bases between them. The CDR3 length is 15 residues. The germline V gene encodes CDR1 PRHDT and CDR2 FYEKMQ (reference sequence). CDR3 residues: CASSPWGRGTDTQYF. The CDR3 DNA is TGTGCCAGCAGCCCCTGGGGGCGCGGCACAGATACGCAGTATTTT.

The rearrangement joins TRBV7-6 to TRBJ2-7, with 11 positions matching TRBD2. This CDR3 has 16 amino acids. V shed 5 bases, J shed 2 bases, and the junction held 8 bases outside the gene matches. Germline V lookup: CDR1 SGHVS, CDR2 FNYEAQ. The CDR3 DNA sequence: TGTGCCAGCAGCCCTTACACTAGCGGGGGAACCTACGAGCAGTACTTC. It specifies CASSPYTSGGTYEQYF.

This clone has only a few counts. The chain uses TRBV29-1 and TRBJ2-1; TRBD1 matches at 7 bases. This CDR3 has 16 residues. Trimming cost V 0 bases and J 0 bases; bases outside gene matches: 5. Germline V gene lookup returns CDR1 SQVTM and CDR2 ANQGSEA. The CDR3 loop is CSVEDQPGGSYNEQFF. The CDR3 bases are TGCAGCGTTGAAGATCAGCCAGGGGGCTCCTACAATGAGCAGTTCTTC.

This chain connects TRBV2 to TRBJ2-3, with TRBD1 identical over 7 bases. Per the germline V gene, CDR1 is SNHLY and CDR2 is FYNNEI. Trimming took 4 bases from V and 1 from J; bases not matched to a gene: 2. CDR3 length: 14 residues. CDR3 in amino acids: CASSVGQRTDTQYF. As DNA, the CDR3 is TGTGCCAGCAGTGTGGGACAGCGCACAGATACGCAGTATTTT.

As for this clone: The same CDR3 is also encoded by other DNA sequences in this sample. V gene TRBV18 combines with J gene TRBJ2-3; 9 nucleotides match TRBD2. CDR1 and CDR2 from the germline V gene are KGHSH and LQKENI. V shed 1 base and J 4 bases; nucleotides not matched to a gene: 3. The CDR3 contains 15 residues. In DNA, the CDR3 is TGTGCCAGCTCACCACTAGCGGGAGTCCCAGATACGCAGTATTTT. Its protein is CASSPLAGVPDTQYF.